This is a list of T cell receptor beta chains from one sample in a study of cytomegalovirus exposure and HLA in healthy donors. The data were produced by immunoSEQ multiplex PCR, yet TCRdb's version contains in-frame clones alone and is incomplete. The sample contains over 200,000 clones, roughly 80% of which appear only once. The specimen was PBMCs. These receptors all stem from a woman between 35 and 50 years old in good health and CMV-seropositive. The CDR3 runs from the conserved cysteine through the conserved F or W. Fields, in order: CDR3 length, V gene, J gene, CDR3 protein.

17,TRBV28,TRBJ2-1,CASSPPTGQGQNNEQFF
14,TRBV29-1,TRBJ1-2,CSVEKAGANYGYTF
16,TRBV6-1,TRBJ1-5,CTSSDSLRYSNQPQHF
11,TRBV6-5,TRBJ1-1,CASSRDREAFF
17,TRBV19,TRBJ2-2,CASIGGPGQLNTGELFF
14,TRBV2,TRBJ2-5,CASSSAEGAETQYF
12,TRBV29-1,TRBJ1-2,CSVGGGNYGYTF
13,TRBV4-2,TRBJ2-7,CASRASGSYEQYF
13,TRBV7-2,TRBJ1-1,CASSTGKVDEAFF
13,TRBV5-1,TRBJ1-6,CASSLSGVSPLHF
16,TRBV19,TRBJ1-5,CASSKTAGASNQPQHF
15,TRBV4-1,TRBJ1-1,CASSQLESWNTEAFF
13,TRBV7-2,TRBJ1-2,CASSRDSSYGYTF
13,TRBV21-1,TRBJ1-1,CASSNRDFTEAFF
11,TRBV30,TRBJ1-1,CAFLRGLGAFF
12,TRBV7-9,TRBJ2-7,CASTPLEYEQYF
14,TRBV12-5,TRBJ1-3,CASGFGGAGNTIYF
12,TRBV30,TRBJ2-7,CAWSVPAYEQYF
16,TRBV5-1,TRBJ2-3,CASSLVSSGSTDTQYF
14,TRBV5-1,TRBJ2-7,CASSPQAKAYEQYF
16,TRBV5-5,TRBJ2-1,CASSPGTSGRYNEQFF
15,TRBV19,TRBJ1-3,CASSIGGYSGNTIYF
16,TRBV4-1,TRBJ2-3,CASSQGTSGSTDTQYF
19,TRBV23-1,TRBJ2-2,CASSQPPDDRGPRTGELFF
17,TRBV5-1,TRBJ2-2,CASSSPGQGADTGELFF
13,TRBV7-2,TRBJ2-5,CASSLSGEETQYF
16,TRBV19,TRBJ2-1,CASSIVGLAGINEQFF
15,TRBV2,TRBJ2-2,CASRKEQGAMGELFF
17,TRBV7-8,TRBJ2-3,CASSPRSGTGSTDTQYF
17,TRBV29-1,TRBJ2-3,CSVGTGLAGGRTDTQYF
15,TRBV30,TRBJ1-5,CAWSLNLGGNQPQHF
16,TRBV5-4,TRBJ1-2,CASSLRHYARNYGYTF
15,TRBV6-5,TRBJ2-2,CASTPGRGHTGELFF
11,TRBV30,TRBJ1-1,CAWARDREAFF
15,TRBV7-7,TRBJ2-1,CASSPGTSRYNEQFF
13,TRBV5-4,TRBJ2-7,CASRSVGGNEQYF
13,TRBV7-2,TRBJ1-1,CASSYGQGGEAFF
15,TRBV14,TRBJ2-7,CASSLLDRAIYEQYF
14,TRBV19,TRBJ1-2,CASSTEGQRNGYTF
17,TRBV7-8,TRBJ2-3,CASSVPGLAASTDTQYF
17,TRBV28,TRBJ2-7,CASSFALAVRRDYEQYF
12,TRBV6-1,TRBJ1-2,CASSGQGYGYTF
16,TRBV9,TRBJ2-2,CASSNSGREGPGELFF
15,TRBV5-5,TRBJ2-1,CASSLGLAGGNEQFF
13,TRBV5-4,TRBJ1-2,CASSSTGEYGYTF
16,TRBV2,TRBJ1-1,CASSFSGKVGYTEAFF
15,TRBV12-5,TRBJ1-2,CASGLAPPGDYGYTF
15,TRBV5-1,TRBJ2-2,CASSPSGPNTGELFF
16,TRBV30,TRBJ1-2,CAWSVAIDSIDYGYTF
15,TRBV19,TRBJ1-4,CASSFTGTETEKLFF
17,TRBV19,TRBJ2-7,CASSMDSGTPLSYEQYF
14,TRBV18,TRBJ2-5,CASSRGQGGETQYF
16,TRBV15,TRBJ1-2,CATSRDLDRVGYGYTF
16,TRBV5-1,TRBJ2-1,CASSRAGQQNFNEQFF
12,TRBV14,TRBJ2-7,CASSPGWSEQYF
14,TRBV19,TRBJ2-1,CASGGYTSYNEQFF
16,TRBV5-4,TRBJ2-3,CASSSPSSGSTDTQYF
14,TRBV10-3,TRBJ1-5,CAISDQGINQPQHF
18,TRBV5-1,TRBJ2-6,CASSPLVPQSSGANVLTF